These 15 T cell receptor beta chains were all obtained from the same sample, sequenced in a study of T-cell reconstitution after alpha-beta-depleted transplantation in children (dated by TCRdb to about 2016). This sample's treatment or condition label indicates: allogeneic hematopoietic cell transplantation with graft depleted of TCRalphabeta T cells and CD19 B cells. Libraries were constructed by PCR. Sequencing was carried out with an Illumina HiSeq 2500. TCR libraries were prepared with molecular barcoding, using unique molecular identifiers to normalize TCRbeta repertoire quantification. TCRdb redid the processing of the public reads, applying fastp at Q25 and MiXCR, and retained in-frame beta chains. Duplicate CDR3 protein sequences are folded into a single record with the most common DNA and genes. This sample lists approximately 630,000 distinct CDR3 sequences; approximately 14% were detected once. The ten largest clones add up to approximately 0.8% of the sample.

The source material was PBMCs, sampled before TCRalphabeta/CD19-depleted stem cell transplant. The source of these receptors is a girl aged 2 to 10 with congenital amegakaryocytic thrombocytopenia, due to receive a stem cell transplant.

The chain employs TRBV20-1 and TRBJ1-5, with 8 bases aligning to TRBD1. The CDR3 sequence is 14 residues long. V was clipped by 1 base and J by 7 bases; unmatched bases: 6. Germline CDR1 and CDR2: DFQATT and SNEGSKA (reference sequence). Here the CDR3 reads CSARAPDRDQPQHF. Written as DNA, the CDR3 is TGCAGTGCTAGAGCCCCGGACAGGGACCAGCCCCAGCATTTT.

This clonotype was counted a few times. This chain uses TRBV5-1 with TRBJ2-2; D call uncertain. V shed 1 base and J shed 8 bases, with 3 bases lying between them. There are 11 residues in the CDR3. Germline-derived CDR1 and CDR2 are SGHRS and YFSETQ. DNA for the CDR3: TGCGCCAGCAGCTTGAATGGGGAGCTGTTTTTT. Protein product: CASSLNGELFF.

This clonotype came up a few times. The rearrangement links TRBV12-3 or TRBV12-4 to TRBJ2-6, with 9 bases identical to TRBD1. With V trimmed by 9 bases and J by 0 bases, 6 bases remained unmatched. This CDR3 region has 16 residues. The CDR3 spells CASRQGGYSGANVLTF. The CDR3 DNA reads TGTGCCAGTCGACAGGGGGGGTACTCTGGGGCCAACGTCCTGACTTTC.

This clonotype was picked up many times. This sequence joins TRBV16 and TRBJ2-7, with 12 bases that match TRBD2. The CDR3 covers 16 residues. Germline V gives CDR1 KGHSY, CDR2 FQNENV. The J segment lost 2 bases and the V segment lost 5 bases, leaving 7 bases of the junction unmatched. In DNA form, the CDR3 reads TGTGCCAGCAGCAAAAGGACTAGCGGGACTCCCTACGAGCAGTACTTC. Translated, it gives CASSKRTSGTPYEQYF.

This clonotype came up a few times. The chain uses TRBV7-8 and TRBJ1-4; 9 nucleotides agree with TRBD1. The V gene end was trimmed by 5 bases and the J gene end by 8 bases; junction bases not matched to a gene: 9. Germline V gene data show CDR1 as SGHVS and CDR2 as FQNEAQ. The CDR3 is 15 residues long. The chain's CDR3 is CASSTQRDREEKLFF. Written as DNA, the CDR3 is TGTGCCAGCAGCACCCAACGGGACAGGGAAGAAAAACTGTTTTTT.

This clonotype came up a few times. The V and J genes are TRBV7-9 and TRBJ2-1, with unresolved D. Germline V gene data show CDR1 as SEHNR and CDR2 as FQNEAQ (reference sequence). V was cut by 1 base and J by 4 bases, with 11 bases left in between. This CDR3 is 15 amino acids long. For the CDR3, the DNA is TGTGCCAGCAGCTTAGTTTGGCGGCCTTACAATGAGCAGTTCTTC. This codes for CASSLVWRPYNEQFF. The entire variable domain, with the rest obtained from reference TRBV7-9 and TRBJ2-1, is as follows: DTGVSQNPRHKITKRGQNVTFRCDPISEHNRLYWYRQTLGQGPEFLTYFQNEAQLEKSRLLSDRFSAERPKGSFSTLEIQRTEQGDSAMYLCASSLVWRPYNEQFFGPGTRLTVL.

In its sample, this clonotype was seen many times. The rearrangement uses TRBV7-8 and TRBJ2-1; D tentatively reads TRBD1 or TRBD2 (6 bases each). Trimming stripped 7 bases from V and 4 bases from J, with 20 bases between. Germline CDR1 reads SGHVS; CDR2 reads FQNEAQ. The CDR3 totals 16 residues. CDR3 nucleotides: TGTGCCAGCAACGACCGGCGGGACATTCGATACAATGAGCAGTTCTTC. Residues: CASNDRRDIRYNEQFF.

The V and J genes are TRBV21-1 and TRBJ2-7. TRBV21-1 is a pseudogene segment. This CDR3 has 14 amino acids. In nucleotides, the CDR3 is TGTGCCAGCAGCATCGTAGGGGTTCCCTACGAGCAGCACTTC. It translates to CASSIVGVPYEQHF.

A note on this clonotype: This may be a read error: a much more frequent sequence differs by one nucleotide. The CDR3 sequence: CASGLASGRELF. The CDR3 DNA reads as TGTGCCAGCGGCTTAGCTAGCGGGAGAGAGCTCTTC. This chain links TRBV11-2 with TRBJ2-1; 10 bases align to TRBD2. The germline CDR1 and CDR2 sequences are SGHAT and FQNNGV. The CDR3 has 12 amino acids.

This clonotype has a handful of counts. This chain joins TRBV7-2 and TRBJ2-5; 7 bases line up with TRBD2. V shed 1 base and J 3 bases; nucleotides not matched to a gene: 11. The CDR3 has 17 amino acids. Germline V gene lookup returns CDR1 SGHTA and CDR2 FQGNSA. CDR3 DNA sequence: TGTGCCAGCAGCTTAGGTCCCAGGCTAGCGGATAAAGAGACCCAGTACTTC. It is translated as CASSLGPRLADKETQYF.

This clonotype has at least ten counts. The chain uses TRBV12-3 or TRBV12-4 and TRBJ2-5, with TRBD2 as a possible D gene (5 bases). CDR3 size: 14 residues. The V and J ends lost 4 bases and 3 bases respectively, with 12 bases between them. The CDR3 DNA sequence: TGTGCCAGCAGTTCCGAGGGCTTCGAAGAGACCCAGTACTTC. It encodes CASSSEGFEETQYF.

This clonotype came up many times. CDR3 amino acids: CASSQEGEGETQYF. The CDR3 DNA is TGCGCCAGCAGCCAAGAAGGGGAAGGAGAGACCCAGTACTTC. J is TRBJ2-5 and V is TRBV4-1; TRBD1 is a possible D gene (5 bases). Trimming took off 0 bases at V and 4 bases at J, with 9 bases between the two ends. From germline, CDR1 is MGHRA and CDR2 YSYEKL. The CDR3 sequence is 14 residues long.

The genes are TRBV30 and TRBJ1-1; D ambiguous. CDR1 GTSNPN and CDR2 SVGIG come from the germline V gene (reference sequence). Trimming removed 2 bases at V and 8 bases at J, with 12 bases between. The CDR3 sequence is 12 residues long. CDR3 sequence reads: CAWSLNVGEAFF. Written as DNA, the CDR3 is TGTGCCTGGAGTCTGAACGTTGGAGAAGCTTTCTTT.

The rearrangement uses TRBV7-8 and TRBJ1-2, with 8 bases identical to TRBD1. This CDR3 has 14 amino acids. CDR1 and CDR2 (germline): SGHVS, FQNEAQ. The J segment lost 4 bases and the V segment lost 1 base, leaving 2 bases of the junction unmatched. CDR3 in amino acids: CASSLEGQAYGYTF. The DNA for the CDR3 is TGTGCCAGCAGCTTAGAGGGACAGGCCTATGGCTACACCTTC.

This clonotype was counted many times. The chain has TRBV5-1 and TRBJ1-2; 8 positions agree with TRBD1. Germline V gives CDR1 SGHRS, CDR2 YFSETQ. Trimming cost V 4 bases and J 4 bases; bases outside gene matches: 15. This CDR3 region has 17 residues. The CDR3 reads CASSQGSAGQEIYGYTF. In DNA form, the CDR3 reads TGCGCCAGCAGCCAAGGATCGGCGGGACAGGAGATCTATGGCTACACCTTC.